This TCR beta chain was found in a study of T cells after yellow fever vaccination (dated by TCRdb to between 2019 and 2020). For context, the study as a whole: The SMART-Seq v4 Ultra Low Input RNA kit was used to prepare libraries from fractions with low cell numbers. Blood was drawn at multiple timepoints before and after primary and secondary immunization, with bulk PBMC replicates and cell subsets isolated. The cohort comprised two healthy male donors, one aged 18 to 30 and one aged 30 to 40 years. To follow T-cell clones before and after primary and booster YFV17D yellow fever vaccination, bulk TCR alpha and beta repertoires were sequenced over time.

General conclusions and limits of the study: A small share of clonotypes was detected in both CD4 and CD8 compartments, with the overlap likely arising from convergent recombination. Most clones expanded after primary vaccination were re-detected after the booster (just under 97% of CD4 and around 88% of CD8), suggesting broad memory maintenance. Computational filtering was needed because FACS-sorted repertoires could contain abundant contaminating clonotypes from the bulk population. The secondary T-cell response was found to be weaker but faster than the primary response, with a peak reached on day 5 rather than on day 15. The study included only a couple of donors, which limits how far the findings can be generalized.

This clonotype was recorded at least ten times. Its antigen is currently not known. One base away there is no much larger clone; base qualities are not given. Measured from the cysteine to the phenylalanine, the CDR3 is 14 residues long. The sequence is cut down to CDR3 DNA, 42 bases in frame from base 1. The germline V gene (reference sequence) gives CDR1 as DFQATT and CDR2 as SNEGSKA. V drops 3 bases and J drops 7 bases, leaving 18 bases in between. Synthesis of TCR cDNA relied on 5'RACE template switching, a step that introduced a universal primer site along with unique molecular identifiers. cDNA synthesis was primed from both the TCR alpha and TCR beta constant segments. Library amplification involved two PCR steps, and the second step added sample barcodes and sequencing adapters. Sequencing of libraries was performed on Illumina HiSeq 2500 (2x100 bp) or NovaSeq (2x150 bp). On the authors' methods: Demultiplexing of reads and collapsing into UMI consensus sequences were performed with MIGEC, and V(D)J alignment was carried out with MiXCR. Using edgeR on replicate PBMC samples, clonotypes were called vaccine-responding if FDR was below 0.01 and the log2 fold change was above 5 up to day 15. CD4 or CD8 identity was assigned to each bulk clonotype according to whether the clonotype was present at higher abundance in the sequenced CD4 repertoire or the sequenced CD8 repertoire. TCRdb reprocessing: public reads trimmed at Q25 with fastp, clones called with MiXCR, in-frame beta chains kept. Merged by CDR3 protein, the rows form single entries marked with the most common genes and DNA. V and J calls and clone size were set by TCRdb, not the authors. The sample table records under 300,000 distinct CDR3 sequences; about 7.1% of these occur just once. The ten largest clones take up about 0.9% of the sample.

Sample treatment or condition, as interpreted from the label and publication: live attenuated yellow fever vaccine strain. PBMCs were isolated from peripheral blood using a standard Ficoll-Paque protocol. Dynabeads CD4 and CD8 positive selection kits were used to isolate the CD4 and CD8 T-cell fractions. TriZol was used to extract RNA from bulk PBMCs, CD4 and CD8 fractions, and dextramer-positive and dextramer-negative fractions. Recombination linked TRBV20-1 to TRBJ2-5; a tentative D match to TRBD1 spans 6 bases. Here the sequenced sample was CD4+ T cells sorted from PBMCs, taken 15 days after the yellow fever booster vaccination. This TCR was recovered from a man in his thirties or forties who received the YFV17D yellow fever vaccine. The CDR3: CSASNNRDSGTQYF. The DNA sequence reads TGCAGTGCTAGTAATAACAGGGATTCGGGGACCCAGTACTTC.